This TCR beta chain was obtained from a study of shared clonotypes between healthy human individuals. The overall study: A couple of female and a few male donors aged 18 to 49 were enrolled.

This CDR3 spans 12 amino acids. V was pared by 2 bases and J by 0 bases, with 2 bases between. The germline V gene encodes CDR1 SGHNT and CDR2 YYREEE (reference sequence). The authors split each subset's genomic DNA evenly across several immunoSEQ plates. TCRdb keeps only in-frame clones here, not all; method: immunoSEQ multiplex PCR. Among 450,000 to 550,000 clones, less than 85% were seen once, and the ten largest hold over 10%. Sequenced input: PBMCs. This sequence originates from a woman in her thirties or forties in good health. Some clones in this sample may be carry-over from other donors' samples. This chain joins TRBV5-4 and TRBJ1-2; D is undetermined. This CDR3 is CASSFPNYGYTF. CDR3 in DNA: TGTGCCAGCAGCTTTCCTAACTATGGCTACACCTTC.